Each of the 23 T cell receptor beta chains below was sequenced from the same sample in a study of blood T cells in healthy people across ages. The authors ran a second PCR of 7 to 11 cycles using a sample-barcoded 5' primer and a J-beta primer mix. A single record per CDR3 protein comes from TCRdb applying MiXCR to the 5' RACE reads. The top ten clones hold 22% of a sample with more than 650,000 distinct CDR3 sequences, 20% to 25% of them seen once. Sequencing was done on a sample of blood. These receptors were obtained from a man in his 70s in good health.

This clonotype has a handful of counts. The rearrangement uses TRBV7-2 and TRBJ1-3; 8 bases line up with TRBD1. This CDR3 is 15 amino acids long. Germline V gene lookup returns CDR1 SGHTA and CDR2 FQGNSA. The V segment lost 5 bases and the J segment 3 bases; nucleotides outside the gene matches: 6. CDR3 nucleotide sequence: TGTGCCAGCAGCATTCAGGGGGCACTTGGAAACACCATATATTTT. Residues: CASSIQGALGNTIYF.

CDR3 sequence: CASTPRRGVSQETQYF. CDR3 nucleotide sequence: TGTGCCAGCACTCCTCGACGGGGAGTGAGCCAAGAGACCCAGTACTTC. V gene TRBV28 combines with J gene TRBJ2-5, with a possible D match to TRBD2 (5 bases). Germline values: CDR1 MDHEN, CDR2 SYDVKM. The ends were cut back, 7 bases at V and 1 base at J, with 19 bases in the middle. The CDR3 covers 16 residues.

This clonotype was observed a handful of times. The rearrangement links TRBV7-9 to TRBJ2-7; D may match TRBD1 or TRBD2 (5 bases each). The germline CDR1 and CDR2 sequences are SEHNR and FQNEAQ (reference sequence). CDR3 length equals 13 residues. Deletions cut 3 bases from V and 4 bases from J, with 10 bases between. CDR3 residues: CASSLPGAYEQYV. The CDR3 region has the DNA TGTGCCAGCAGCTTGCCCGGGGCTTACGAGCAGTACGTC.

This clonotype has just a few counts. The chain carries TRBV20-1 and TRBJ1-5; unclear D gene. This CDR3 contains 15 residues. Germline V gene data show CDR1 as DFQATT and CDR2 as SNEGSKA (reference sequence). The germline V and J ends were trimmed by 2 bases and 0 bases, with 11 bases remaining between them. The CDR3 region has the DNA TGCAGTGCTAGAACTTTACTGGGTAGCAATCAGCCCCAGCATTTT. Protein product: CSARTLLGSNQPQHF.

This clonotype was seen only a few times. This chain joins TRBV20-1 and TRBJ2-3; D is undetermined. The V and J ends lost 0 bases and 6 bases respectively, with 4 bases between them. The germline gives CDR1 DFQATT, CDR2 SNEGSKA (reference sequence). The CDR3 is 11 residues long. The CDR3 DNA is TGCAGTGCTAGAGATTTGGATACGCAGTATTTT. Translating it yields CSARDLDTQYF.

This clonotype has more than one count but fewer than ten. The V call is TRBV28, the J call TRBJ2-3, with TRBD2 as a possible D gene (5 bases). The CDR3 has 12 residues. Trimming removed 4 bases at V and 9 bases at J, with 11 bases between. Germline assignment: CDR1 MDHEN and CDR2 SYDVKM. CDR3 DNA sequence: TGTGCCAGCAGTTACTACCCGGGGACGCAGTATTTT. Amino acids: CASSYYPGTQYF.

The V call is TRBV5-1, the J call TRBJ2-1, with 12 bases matching TRBD2. The germline CDR1 and CDR2 sequences are SGHRS and YFSETQ. The CDR3 length is 14 residues. The junction had 6 bases not matched to a gene; V was cut back by 7 bases and J by 7 bases. The CDR3 spells CASELAGGLNEQFF. The CDR3 nucleotides read TGCGCCAGCGAACTAGCGGGGGGACTAAATGAGCAGTTCTTC.

The table lists this clonotype with many counts. The chain couples TRBV12-3 or TRBV12-4 to TRBJ2-3; 9 positions match TRBD1. This CDR3 has 15 residues. Germline trimming cut 1 base from V and 1 base from J; bases unmatched to any gene: 0. CDR3 nucleotide sequence: TGTGCCAGCAGTTTAGGGACAGGGGGCACAGATACGCAGTATTTT. Translating it yields CASSLGTGGTDTQYF.

The chain links TRBV14 to TRBJ2-2; 7 positions match TRBD1. The length of the CDR3 is 16 residues. The ends lost 0 bases at V and 9 bases at J; junction bases unmatched: 10. Germline V gene lookup returns CDR1 SGHDN and CDR2 FVKESK. The CDR3 sequence: CASSQEGGRRARELFF. In DNA form, the CDR3 reads TGTGCCAGCAGCCAAGAAGGGGGCCGGCGGGCCAGGGAGCTGTTTTTT.

V is TRBV20-1 and J is TRBJ2-1, with D perhaps matching TRBD2 (6 bases). CDR1 is DFQATT, CDR2 SNEGSKA, per germline (reference sequence). The CDR3 totals 13 residues. The CDR3 loop reads CRHNAGWLNEQFF. Written as DNA, the CDR3 is TGCAGACACAACGCGGGATGGTTAAATGAGCAGTTCTTC.

This chain links TRBV18 with TRBJ2-1, with D maybe TRBD1 (7 bases). V dropped 6 bases and J dropped 6 bases, with 21 bases sitting between them. Germline assignment: CDR1 KGHSH and CDR2 LQKENI. The CDR3 has 16 residues. CDR3 in DNA: TGTGCCAGCTCCCCGAACAGGGGAGGCCTGGGCAATGAGCAGTTCTTC. Protein sequence: CASSPNRGGLGNEQFF.

This clonotype came up once. The rearrangement joins TRBV20-1 to TRBJ2-3, with 9 nucleotides matching TRBD1. The germline gives CDR1 DFQATT, CDR2 SNEGSKA (reference sequence). The CDR3 is 14 residues long. In DNA, the CDR3 is TGCGGTACCTCCGGACAGGGGAACACAGATACGCAGTATTTT. This gives the protein CGTSGQGNTDTQYF.

A note on this clonotype: At one of its ends the junction is not consistent with the germline gene, which may arise from a read error. The CDR3 DNA sequence: TGCGCCAGCACCATAACCACAGGGCGAAATCTGAAAAATGAGCAGTTCTTC. It specifies CASTITTGRNLKNEQFF. The genes are TRBV5-5 and TRBJ2-1; tentatively, D is TRBD1 (6 bases). The CDR3 length is 17 residues. CDR1 is SGHKS, CDR2 YYEKEE, per germline (reference sequence). The full variable domain, rest sourced from reference TRBV5-5 and TRBJ2-1, is DAGVTQSPTHLIKTRGQQVTLRCSPISGHKSVSWYQQVLGQGPQFIFQYYEKEERGRGNFPDRFSARQFPNYSSELNVNALLLGDSALYLCASTITTGRNLKNEQFFGPGTRLTVL.

This clonotype was picked up a small number of times. The CDR3, as DNA: TGTGCCAGCCTACGCGGAGACAGAGCCAATGAGCAGTTCTTC. Translating it yields CASLRGDRANEQFF. The J gene is TRBJ2-1, the V gene TRBV2, with a tentative D call TRBD1 (5 bases). Trimming shortened V by 8 bases and J by 6 bases, and 17 bases separated the two germline ends. Germline CDR1 is SNHLY and CDR2 is FYNNEI. The CDR3 runs 14 residues.

In this sample, this clonotype turned up a few times. The J gene is TRBJ2-1, the V gene TRBV29-1, with D possibly TRBD2 on 7 matching bases. Matching the DNA end better, TRBJ2-7 makes the J call doubtful. CDR1 and CDR2 from the germline V gene are SQVTM and ANQGSEA. The CDR3 sequence is 13 residues long. The CDR3 here is CSVSGTFSYEQYV. The CDR3 DNA sequence: TGCAGCGTGAGCGGGACATTCTCCTACGAGCAGTACGTC.

This chain links TRBV19 with TRBJ1-4; a weak D match, TRBD1 (6 bases). This CDR3 spans 14 amino acids. Germline V gene data show CDR1 as LNHDA and CDR2 as SQIVND (reference sequence). Trimming removed 9 bases from V and 10 bases from J, with 21 bases in between. The CDR3 reads CASRPLAGGGKLFF. The CDR3 DNA reads TGTGCCAGCAGACCCCTGGCTGGAGGGGGAAAACTGTTTTTT.

The chain joins TRBV6-5 to TRBJ2-1; the match to TRBD2 covers 11 bases. The germline gives CDR1 MNHEY, CDR2 SVGAGI. This CDR3 comprises 15 residues. Trimming at V came to 7 bases and at J to 5 bases, leaving 7 bases not matched to a gene. DNA of the CDR3: TGTGCCAGCAATTTAGCGGGAGGGCCAAACAATGAGCAGTTCTTC. Protein: CASNLAGGPNNEQFF.

The rearrangement joins TRBV7-2 to TRBJ2-3; D remains unclear. From germline, CDR1 is SGHTA and CDR2 FQGNSA. The CDR3 loop spans 13 amino acids. The CDR3 bases are TGTGCGAGGAGTATCCAAAGCACAGATACGCAGTATTTT. Its translation: CARSIQSTDTQYF.

This chain joins TRBV6-6 and TRBJ1-2, with D perhaps matching TRBD1 (5 bases). Germline V gene sequence: CDR1 MNHNY, CDR2 SVGAGI (reference sequence). The CDR3 runs 15 residues. Trimming removed 6 bases at V and 2 bases at J, with 16 bases between. CDR3 DNA sequence: TGTGCCAGCAGCGCTGAGGGTAGGGGAAACTATGGCTACACCTTC. Residues: CASSAEGRGNYGYTF.

This clonotype has more than one count but fewer than ten. The chain couples TRBV20-1 to TRBJ2-5; 9 positions match TRBD1. CDR1 and CDR2 from the germline V gene are DFQATT and SNEGSKA (reference sequence). With V trimmed by 4 bases and J by 5 bases, 8 bases remained unmatched. The CDR3 loop spans 14 amino acids. CDR3 sequence (DNA): TGCAGTGCTACCCGAGGACAGGGGATCGAGACCCAGTACTTC. Translating it yields CSATRGQGIETQYF.

This clonotype showed up just a few times. The V call is TRBV7-9, the J call TRBJ2-1; a weak D match, TRBD1 (5 bases). The better agreement between TRBJ2-7 and the DNA end casts doubt on the J call. This CDR3 comprises 13 residues. Germline V gene data show CDR1 as SEHNR and CDR2 as FQNEAQ (reference sequence). The CDR3 reads CASSLPGPYEQYV. The CDR3 bases are TGTGCCAGCAGCTTACCAGGGCCCTACGAGCAGTACGTC.

This clonotype came up a few times. The chain joins TRBV5-1 to TRBJ1-2; TRBD1 matches at 7 bases. This CDR3 contains 16 residues. Trimming at V came to 0 bases and at J to 6 bases, leaving 11 bases not matched to a gene. CDR1 is SGHRS, CDR2 YFSETQ, per germline. CDR3 protein: CASSLARGQRYDGYTF. Written as DNA, the CDR3 is TGCGCCAGCAGCTTGGCGCGGGGACAGAGGTATGATGGCTACACCTTC. Using reference TRBV5-1 and TRBJ1-2 for the parts outside the CDR3, the full variable domain is KAGVTQTPRYLIKTRGQQVTLSCSPISGHRSVSWYQQTPGQGLQFLFEYFSETQRNKGNFPGRFSGRQFSNSRSEMNVSTLELGDSALYLCASSLARGQRYDGYTFGSGTRLTVV.

This clonotype has at least ten counts. The J gene is TRBJ2-7, the V gene TRBV5-1, with 9 positions matching TRBD2. This CDR3 spans 16 amino acids. Germline V gene sequence: CDR1 SGHRS, CDR2 YFSETQ. Germline trimming cut 4 bases from V and 2 bases from J; bases unmatched to any gene: 10. The CDR3 nucleotides read TGCGCCAGCAGCGAGGATCAGGGACTAGCTCCCTACGAGCAGTACTTC. It codes for CASSEDQGLAPYEQYF.